This T cell receptor (beta chain) appears in the sequencing data of a study of molecular identifiers for immune sequencing clone quantification. Sorting was used to obtain naive CD8 T cells (CD8+CD4-CCR7+CD45RA+). Methods described previously were used for bulk TCR libraries, and listed TCR primers were applied. TCRdb independently ran MiXCR on the PCR reads; one entry per CDR3 protein. The table includes under 350,000 distinct CDR3 sequences, roughly a quarter detected once. Study conclusions and caveats: Clonotypes surpassing 20 RNA copies contained over 98% of effector molecules, versus under 1% in naive cells. Spiked Jurkat TCR RNA equivalent to one cell was reportedly detectable in about a million naive cells.

Notes on this clonotype: The target antigen is unknown.

The CDR3 contains 14 residues. Germline assignment: CDR1 SGHAT and CDR2 FQDESV (reference sequence). The trim removed 4 bases at V and 6 bases at J, leaving 5 bases unmatched. The chain links TRBV11-1 to TRBJ2-2; 7 positions match TRBD1. Sequenced sample: naive CD8+ T cells from blood, with Jurkat cell RNA spiked in. Stated subset: FACS-sorted CD8+CD4-CCR7+CD45RA+ naive T cells. The clonotype was recovered from a human donor in good health. Some libraries in this study had Jurkat cell RNA spiked in. As DNA, the CDR3 is TGTGCCAGCAGCTGGCGGACAGGCGCCGGGGAGCTGTTTTTT. It specifies CASSWRTGAGELFF. Complete variable domain (other parts from reference TRBV11-1 and TRBJ2-2): EAEVAQSPRYKITEKSQAVAFWCDPISGHATLYWYRQILGQGPELLVQFQDESVVDDSQLPKDRFSAERLKGVDSTLKIQPAELGDSAMYLCASSWRTGAGELFFGEGSRLTVL.